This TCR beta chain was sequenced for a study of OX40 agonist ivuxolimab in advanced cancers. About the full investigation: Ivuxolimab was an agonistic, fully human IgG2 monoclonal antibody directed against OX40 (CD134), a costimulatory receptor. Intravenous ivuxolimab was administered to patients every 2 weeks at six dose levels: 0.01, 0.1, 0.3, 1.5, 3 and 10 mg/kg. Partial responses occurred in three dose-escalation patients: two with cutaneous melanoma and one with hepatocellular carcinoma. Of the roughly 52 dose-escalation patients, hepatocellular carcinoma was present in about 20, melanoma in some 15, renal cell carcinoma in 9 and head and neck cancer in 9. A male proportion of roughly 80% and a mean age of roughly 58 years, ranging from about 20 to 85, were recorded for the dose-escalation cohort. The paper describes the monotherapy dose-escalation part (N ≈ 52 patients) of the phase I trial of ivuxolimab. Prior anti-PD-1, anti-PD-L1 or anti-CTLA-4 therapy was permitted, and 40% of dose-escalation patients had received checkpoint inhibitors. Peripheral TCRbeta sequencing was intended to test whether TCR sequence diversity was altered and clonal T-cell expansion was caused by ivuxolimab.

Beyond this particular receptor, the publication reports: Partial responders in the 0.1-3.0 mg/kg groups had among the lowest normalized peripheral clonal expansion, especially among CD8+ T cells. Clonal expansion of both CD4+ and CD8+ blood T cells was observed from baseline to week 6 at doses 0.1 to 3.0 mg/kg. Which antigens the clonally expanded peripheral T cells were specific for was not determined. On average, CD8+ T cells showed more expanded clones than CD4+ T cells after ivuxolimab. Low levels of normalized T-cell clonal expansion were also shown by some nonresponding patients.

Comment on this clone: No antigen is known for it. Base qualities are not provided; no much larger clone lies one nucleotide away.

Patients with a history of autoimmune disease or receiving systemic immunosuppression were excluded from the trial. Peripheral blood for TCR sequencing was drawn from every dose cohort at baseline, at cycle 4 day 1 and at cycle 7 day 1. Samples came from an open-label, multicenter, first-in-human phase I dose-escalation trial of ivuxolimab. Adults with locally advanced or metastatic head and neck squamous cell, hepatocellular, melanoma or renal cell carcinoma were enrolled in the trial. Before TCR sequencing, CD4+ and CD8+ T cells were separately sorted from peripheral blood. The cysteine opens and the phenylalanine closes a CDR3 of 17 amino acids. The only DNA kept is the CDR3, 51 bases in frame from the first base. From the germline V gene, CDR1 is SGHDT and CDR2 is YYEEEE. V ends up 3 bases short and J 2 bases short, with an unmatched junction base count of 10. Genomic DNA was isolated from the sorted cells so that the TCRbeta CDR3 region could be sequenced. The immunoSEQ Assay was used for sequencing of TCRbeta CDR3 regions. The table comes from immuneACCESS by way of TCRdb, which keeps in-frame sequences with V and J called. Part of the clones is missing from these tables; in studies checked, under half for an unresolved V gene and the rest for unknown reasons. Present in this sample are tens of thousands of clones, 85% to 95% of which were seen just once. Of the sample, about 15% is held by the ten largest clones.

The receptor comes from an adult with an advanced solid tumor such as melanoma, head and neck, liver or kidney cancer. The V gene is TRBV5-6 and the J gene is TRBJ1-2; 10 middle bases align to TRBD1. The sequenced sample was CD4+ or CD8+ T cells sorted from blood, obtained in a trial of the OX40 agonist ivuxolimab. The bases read TGTGCCAGCAGCTCTAGACAGGGGGCTGGTTGGAACTATGGCTACACCTTC. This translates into CASSSRQGAGWNYGYTF.